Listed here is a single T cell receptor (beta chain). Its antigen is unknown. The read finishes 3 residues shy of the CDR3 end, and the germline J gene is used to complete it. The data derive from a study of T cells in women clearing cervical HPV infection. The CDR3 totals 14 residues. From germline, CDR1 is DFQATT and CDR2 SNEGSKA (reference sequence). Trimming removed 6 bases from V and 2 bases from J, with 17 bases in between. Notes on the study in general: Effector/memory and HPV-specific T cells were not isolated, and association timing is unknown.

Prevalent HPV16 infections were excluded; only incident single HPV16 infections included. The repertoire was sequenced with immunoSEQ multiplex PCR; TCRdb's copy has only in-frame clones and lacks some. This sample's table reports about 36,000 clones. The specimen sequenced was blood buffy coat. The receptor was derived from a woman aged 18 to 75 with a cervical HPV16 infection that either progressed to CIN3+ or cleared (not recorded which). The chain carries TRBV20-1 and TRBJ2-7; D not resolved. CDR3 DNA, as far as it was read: TGCAGTGCCCTGCGTCCGGCAGACACCTACGAG. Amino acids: CSALRPADTYE. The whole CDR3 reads CSALRPADTYEQYF.